Shown below are 16 T cell receptor beta chains from a single sample sequenced in a study of T cells in Graves' hyperthyroidism and ophthalmopathy. Amplification of TCR beta CDR3 regions used RNA as the template. In the first-round RT-PCR of the TCR CDR3, the HTBI primer set was used. TCRdb reprocessed the multiplex PCR reads with MiXCR, giving one entry per CDR3 protein. The sample lists around 300,000 distinct CDR3 sequences; around 15% were seen once. The sequenced sample consisted of blood. These receptors all come from a woman in her 50s with Graves' hyperthyroidism that later progressed to Graves' ophthalmopathy.

This clonotype occurred a few times. This chain links TRBV24-1 with TRBJ2-2, with D perhaps assigned TRBD1 or TRBD2 (5 bases each). V lost 4 bases and J lost 7, with 15 bases in between. This CDR3 contains 15 residues. Per germline, CDR1 KGHDR and CDR2 SFDVKD. The CDR3 loop is CATSDERQGNGELFF. CDR3 sequence (DNA): TGTGCCACCAGTGACGAGCGGCAGGGAAACGGGGAGCTGTTTTTT.

This clonotype was counted only a few times. The V gene is TRBV28, the J gene TRBJ2-7; D not certain. This CDR3 is 12 amino acids long. Germline values: CDR1 MDHEN, CDR2 SYDVKM. The V end was cut by 3 bases, the J end by 5 bases, with 8 bases between. CDR3 sequence: CASSLKTNEQYF. The DNA of the CDR3 is TGTGCCAGCAGTTTGAAGACCAACGAGCAGTACTTC.

V usage is TRBV28 and J usage is TRBJ1-2; D unresolved. The V gene lost 6 bases and the J gene lost 1 base, with 15 bases spanning the gap. Germline V lookup: CDR1 MDHEN, CDR2 SYDVKM. The CDR3 runs to 15 residues. The CDR3, as DNA: TGTGCCAGCAGCCCCCCCACCGAGGTTAACTATGGCTACACCTTC. Translation: CASSPPTEVNYGYTF.

The rearrangement joins TRBV19 to TRBJ1-5; D gene unclear. The CDR3 spans 13 residues. Per germline, CDR1 LNHDA and CDR2 SQIVND (reference sequence). V was clipped by 1 base and J by 3 bases, with 4 bases between them. CDR3 amino acids: CASSIAHNQPQHF. CDR3 nucleotides: TGTGCCAGTAGTATAGCTCACAATCAGCCCCAGCATTTT. The full variable domain, its missing parts supplied by reference TRBV19 and TRBJ1-5, is DGGITQSPKYLFRKEGQNVTLSCEQNLNHDAMYWYRQDPGQGLRLIYYSQIVNDFQKGDIAEGYSVSREKKESFPLTVTSAQKNPTAFYLCASSIAHNQPQHFGDGTRLSIL.

This clonotype was seen more than once but under ten times. V and J are TRBV15 and TRBJ1-1, with TRBD1 matching 7 bases. V was clipped by 4 bases and J by 4 bases; unmatched bases: 15. The CDR3 totals 17 residues. Germline assignment: CDR1 LNHNV and CDR2 YYDKDF (reference sequence). The CDR3 DNA is TGTGCCACCAGCAAACTCTTAGTTGGGACAGCAAGCACTGAAGCTTTCTTT. Protein sequence: CATSKLLVGTASTEAFF.

J is TRBJ2-1 and V is TRBV9; no reliable D call. The ends were cut back, 6 bases at V and 0 bases at J, with 10 bases in the middle. This CDR3 has 14 residues. Germline CDR1 and CDR2: SGDLS and YYNGEE. CDR3 region: CASTVASSYNEQFF. CDR3 DNA sequence: TGTGCCAGCACTGTCGCCAGCTCCTACAATGAGCAGTTCTTC.

There are many counts of this clonotype. The chain joins TRBV20-1 to TRBJ2-5; tentative D call: TRBD2 (5 bases). The CDR3 runs 11 residues. Germline V gene lookup returns CDR1 DFQATT and CDR2 SNEGSKA (reference sequence). Trimming removed 1 base at V and 5 bases at J, with 5 bases between. CDR3 DNA sequence: TGCAGTGCTAGAGGCGGGGAGACCCAGTACTTC. Translated: CSARGGETQYF.

This clonotype occurred many times. The chain recombines TRBV3-1 with TRBJ2-7; maybe TRBD2 (6 bases). V lost 0 bases, J lost 6 bases, and 6 bases lay in between. Germline V lookup: CDR1 LGHDT, CDR2 YNNKEL (reference sequence). The CDR3 is made up of 12 amino acids. The CDR3 DNA reads TGTGCCAGCAGCCAAGATAGCGGCGAGCAGTACTTC. Encoded protein: CASSQDSGEQYF.

There are many counts of this clonotype. This rearrangement joins TRBV7-2 to TRBJ2-7; TRBD2 is a possible D gene (6 bases). Trimming left V 2 bases short and J 5 bases short, with 16 bases between. This CDR3 has 15 residues. From germline, CDR1 is SGHTA and CDR2 FQGNSA. The CDR3 is CASSLNGQGLNEQYF. CDR3 DNA sequence: TGTGCCAGCAGCTTAAATGGTCAGGGACTGAACGAGCAGTACTTC.

The chain is built from TRBV15 and TRBJ1-1; no clear D. The germline V gene encodes CDR1 LNHNV and CDR2 YYDKDF (reference sequence). Deletions cut 0 bases from V and 4 bases from J, with 12 bases between. The CDR3 consists of 15 residues. Written as DNA, the CDR3 is TGTGCCACCAGCAGAGATCCCGGGGAGCCCACTGAAGCTTTCTTT. Protein: CATSRDPGEPTEAFF.

The table lists this clonotype with many counts. The rearrangement joins TRBV12-3 or TRBV12-4 to TRBJ1-5; D perhaps matches TRBD1 (6 bases). This CDR3 spans 13 amino acids. Trimming removed 3 bases from V and 7 bases from J, with 10 bases in between. Here the CDR3 DNA reads TGTGCCAGCAGTTTGAGGGGGTACCAGCCCCAGCATTTT. Translating gives CASSLRGYQPQHF.

With regard to this clonotype: Being one base from a much bigger clone, this may be a read error. The J gene is TRBJ2-1, the V gene TRBV27, with D perhaps TRBD1 or TRBD2 (5 bases each). V dropped 7 bases and J dropped 14 bases, with 15 bases sitting between them. This CDR3 has 11 residues. The V gene's germline CDR1 is MNHEY and CDR2 SMNVEV (reference sequence). CDR3 sequence: CASILRGQEFF. In DNA, the CDR3 is TGTGCCAGCATCCTTCGGGGCCAGGAGTTCTTC.

This clonotype was counted a few times. The V gene is TRBV20-1, the J gene TRBJ2-7; tentative D call: TRBD1 (5 bases). V lost 5 bases and J lost 5, with 19 bases in between. This CDR3 is 14 amino acids long. From germline, CDR1 is DFQATT and CDR2 SNEGSKA (reference sequence). The DNA of the CDR3 is TGCAGTGCTCGCGACTTAAGGGGTAAAGACGAGCAGTACTTC. Its protein is CSARDLRGKDEQYF.

This clonotype was recorded at least ten times. The rearrangement joins TRBV18 to TRBJ1-1; D not resolved. This CDR3 comprises 13 residues. Germline V gives CDR1 KGHSH, CDR2 LQKENI. Trimming stripped 2 bases from V and 6 bases from J, with 10 bases between. As DNA, the CDR3 is TGTGCCAGCTCACCAGGGATAAACCCTGAAGCTTTCTTT. It specifies CASSPGINPEAFF.

The V call is TRBV20-1, the J call TRBJ1-1; a weak D match, TRBD1 (5 bases). The V end lost 4 bases, the J end lost 4 bases, and 13 bases lay between the germline ends. The CDR3 runs 13 residues. Per the germline V gene, CDR1 is DFQATT and CDR2 is SNEGSKA (reference sequence). The CDR3 DNA sequence: TGCAGTGCTACCAGACAGAGTTTCACTGAAGCTTTCTTT. Translation gives CSATRQSFTEAFF.

This clonotype has a count of ten or more. V gene TRBV27 combines with J gene TRBJ1-5; D gene unclear. Germline lookup yields CDR1 MNHEY and CDR2 SMNVEV (reference sequence). This CDR3 is 14 amino acids long. V dropped 5 bases and J dropped 4 bases, with 12 bases sitting between them. The CDR3 DNA sequence: TGTGCCAGCAGTCTCGGGTCGCAGAATCAGCCCCAGCATTTT. Residues: CASSLGSQNQPQHF.